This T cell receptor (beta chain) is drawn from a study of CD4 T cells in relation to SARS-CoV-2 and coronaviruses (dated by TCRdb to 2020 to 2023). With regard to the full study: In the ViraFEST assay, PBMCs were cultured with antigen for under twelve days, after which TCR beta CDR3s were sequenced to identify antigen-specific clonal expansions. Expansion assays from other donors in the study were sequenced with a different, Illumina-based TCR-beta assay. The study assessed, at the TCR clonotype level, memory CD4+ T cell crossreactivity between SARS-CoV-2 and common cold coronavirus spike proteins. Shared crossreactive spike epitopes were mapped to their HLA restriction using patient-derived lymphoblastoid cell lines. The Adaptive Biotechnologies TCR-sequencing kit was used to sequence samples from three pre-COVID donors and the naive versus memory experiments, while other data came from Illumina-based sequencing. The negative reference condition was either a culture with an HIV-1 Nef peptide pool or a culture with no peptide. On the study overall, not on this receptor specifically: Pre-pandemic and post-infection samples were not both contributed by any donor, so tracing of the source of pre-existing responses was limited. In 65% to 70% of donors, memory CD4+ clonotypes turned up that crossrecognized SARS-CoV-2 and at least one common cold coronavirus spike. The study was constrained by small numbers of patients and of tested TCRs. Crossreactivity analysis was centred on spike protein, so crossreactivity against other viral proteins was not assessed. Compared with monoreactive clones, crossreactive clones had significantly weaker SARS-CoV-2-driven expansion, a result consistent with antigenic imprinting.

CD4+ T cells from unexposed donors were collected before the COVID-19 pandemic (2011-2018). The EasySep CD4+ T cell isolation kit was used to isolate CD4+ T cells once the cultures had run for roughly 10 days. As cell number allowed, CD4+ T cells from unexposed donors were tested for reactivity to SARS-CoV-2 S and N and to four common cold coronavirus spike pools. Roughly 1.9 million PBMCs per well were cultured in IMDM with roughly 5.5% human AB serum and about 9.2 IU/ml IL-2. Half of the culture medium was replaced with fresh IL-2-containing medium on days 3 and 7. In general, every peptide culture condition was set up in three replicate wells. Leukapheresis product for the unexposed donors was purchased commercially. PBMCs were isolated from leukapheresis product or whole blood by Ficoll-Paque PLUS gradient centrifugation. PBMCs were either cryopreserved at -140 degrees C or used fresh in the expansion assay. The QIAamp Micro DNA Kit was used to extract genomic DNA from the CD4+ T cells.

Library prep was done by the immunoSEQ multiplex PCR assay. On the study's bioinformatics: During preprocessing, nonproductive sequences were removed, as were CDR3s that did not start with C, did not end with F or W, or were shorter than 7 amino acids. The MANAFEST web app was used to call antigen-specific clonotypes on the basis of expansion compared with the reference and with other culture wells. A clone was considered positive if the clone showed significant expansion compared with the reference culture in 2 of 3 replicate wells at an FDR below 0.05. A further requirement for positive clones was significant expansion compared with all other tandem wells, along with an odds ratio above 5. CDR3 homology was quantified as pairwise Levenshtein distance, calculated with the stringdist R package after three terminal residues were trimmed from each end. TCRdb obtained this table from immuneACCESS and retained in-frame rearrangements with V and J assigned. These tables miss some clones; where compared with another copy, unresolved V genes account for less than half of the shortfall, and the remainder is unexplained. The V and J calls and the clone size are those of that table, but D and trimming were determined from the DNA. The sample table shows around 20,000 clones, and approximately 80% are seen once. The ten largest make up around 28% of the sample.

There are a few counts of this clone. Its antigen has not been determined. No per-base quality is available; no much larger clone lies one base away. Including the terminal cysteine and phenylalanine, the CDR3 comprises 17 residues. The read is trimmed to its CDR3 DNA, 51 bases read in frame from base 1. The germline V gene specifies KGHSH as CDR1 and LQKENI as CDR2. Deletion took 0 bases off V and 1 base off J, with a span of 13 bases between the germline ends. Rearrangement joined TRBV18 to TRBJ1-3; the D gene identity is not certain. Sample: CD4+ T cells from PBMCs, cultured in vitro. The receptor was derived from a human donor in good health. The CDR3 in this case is CASSPPVRHSSGNTIYF. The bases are TGTGCCAGCTCACCACCCGTCCGACACAGTTCTGGAAACACCATATATTTT.